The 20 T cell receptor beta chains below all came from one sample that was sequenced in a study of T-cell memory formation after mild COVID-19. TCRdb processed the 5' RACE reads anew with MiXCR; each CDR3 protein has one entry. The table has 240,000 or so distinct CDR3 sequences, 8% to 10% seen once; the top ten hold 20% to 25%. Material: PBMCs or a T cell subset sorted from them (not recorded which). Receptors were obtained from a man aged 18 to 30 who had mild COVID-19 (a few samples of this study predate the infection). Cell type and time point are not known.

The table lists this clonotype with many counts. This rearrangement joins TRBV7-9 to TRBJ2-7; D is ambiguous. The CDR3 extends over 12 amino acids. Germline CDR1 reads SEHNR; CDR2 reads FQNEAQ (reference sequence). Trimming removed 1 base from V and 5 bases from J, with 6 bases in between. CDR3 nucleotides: TGTGCCAGCAGCTTAGATCTCAACGAGCAGTACTTC. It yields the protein CASSLDLNEQYF.

The CDR3 region has the DNA TGCGCCAGCAGCAAGACAGGGGGCCGTGTTGATGAAGCTTTCTTT. It encodes CASSKTGGRVDEAFF. The chain carries TRBV5-1 and TRBJ1-1; 10 bases map to TRBD1. CDR1 and CDR2 (germline): SGHRS, YFSETQ. The CDR3 sequence is 15 residues long. V lost 4 bases to trimming and J lost 7 bases; unmatched junction nucleotides: 10.

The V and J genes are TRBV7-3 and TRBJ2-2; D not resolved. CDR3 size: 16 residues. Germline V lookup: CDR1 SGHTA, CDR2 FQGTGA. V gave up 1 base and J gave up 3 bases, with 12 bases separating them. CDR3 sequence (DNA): TGTGCCAGCAGCTTAATGCCGACACCATACACCGGGGAGCTGTTTTTT. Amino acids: CASSLMPTPYTGELFF.

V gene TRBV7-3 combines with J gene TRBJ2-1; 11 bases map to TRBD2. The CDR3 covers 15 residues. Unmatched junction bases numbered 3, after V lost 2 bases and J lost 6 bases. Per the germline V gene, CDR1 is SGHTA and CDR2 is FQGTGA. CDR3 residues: CASSLVGTSGNEQFF. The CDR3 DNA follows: TGTGCCAGCAGCTTAGTCGGGACTAGCGGCAATGAGCAGTTCTTC. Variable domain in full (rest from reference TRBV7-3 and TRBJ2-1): GAGVSQTPSNKVTEKGKYVELRCDPISGHTALYWYRQSLGQGPEFLIYFQGTGAADDSGLPNDRFFAVRPEGSVSTLKIQRTERGDSAVYLCASSLVGTSGNEQFFGPGTRLTVL.

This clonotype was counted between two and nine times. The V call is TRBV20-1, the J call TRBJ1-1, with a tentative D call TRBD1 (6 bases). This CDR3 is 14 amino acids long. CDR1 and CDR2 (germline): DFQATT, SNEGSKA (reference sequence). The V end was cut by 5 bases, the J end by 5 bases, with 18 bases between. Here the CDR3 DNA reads TGCAGTGCTCAATTCAGGGGCTTTGGTACTGAAGCTTTCTTT. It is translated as CSAQFRGFGTEAFF.

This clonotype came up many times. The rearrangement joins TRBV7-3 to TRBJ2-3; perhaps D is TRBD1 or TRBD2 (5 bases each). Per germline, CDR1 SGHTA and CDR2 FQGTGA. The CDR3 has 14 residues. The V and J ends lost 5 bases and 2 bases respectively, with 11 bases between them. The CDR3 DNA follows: TGTGCCAGCAGCACAACGGGGCTCACAGATACGCAGTATTTT. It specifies CASSTTGLTDTQYF. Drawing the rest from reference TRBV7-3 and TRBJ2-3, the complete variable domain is GAGVSQTPSNKVTEKGKYVELRCDPISGHTALYWYRQSLGQGPEFLIYFQGTGAADDSGLPNDRFFAVRPEGSVSTLKIQRTERGDSAVYLCASSTTGLTDTQYFGPGTRLTVL.

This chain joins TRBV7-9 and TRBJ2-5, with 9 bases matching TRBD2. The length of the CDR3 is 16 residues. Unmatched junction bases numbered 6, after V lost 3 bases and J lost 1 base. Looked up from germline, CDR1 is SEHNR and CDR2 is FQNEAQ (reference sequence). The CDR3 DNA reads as TGTGCCAGCAGCTTGACAGCGGGGGGCCTCCAAGAGACCCAGTACTTC. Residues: CASSLTAGGLQETQYF. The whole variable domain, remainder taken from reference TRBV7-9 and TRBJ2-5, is DTGVSQNPRHKITKRGQNVTFRCDPISEHNRLYWYRQTLGQGPEFLTYFQNEAQLEKSRLLSDRFSAERPKGSFSTLEIQRTEQGDSAMYLCASSLTAGGLQETQYFGPGTRLLVL.

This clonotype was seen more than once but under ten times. CDR3 residues: CASQGGGGYEQYV. In DNA form, the CDR3 reads TGTGCCAGCCAGGGAGGGGGCGGCTACGAGCAGTACGTC. V gene TRBV7-9 combines with J gene TRBJ2-7; D possibly matches TRBD1 or TRBD2 (7 bases each). There are 13 residues in the CDR3. CDR1 SEHNR and CDR2 FQNEAQ come from the germline V gene (reference sequence). The V and J ends lost 8 bases and 3 bases respectively, with 14 bases between them.

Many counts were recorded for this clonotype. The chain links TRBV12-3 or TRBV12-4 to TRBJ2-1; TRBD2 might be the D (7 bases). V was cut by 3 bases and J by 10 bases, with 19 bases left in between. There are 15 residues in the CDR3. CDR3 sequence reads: CASSFGGGARVEQFF. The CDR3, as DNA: TGTGCCAGCAGTTTTGGAGGGGGGGCCAGAGTGGAGCAGTTCTTC.

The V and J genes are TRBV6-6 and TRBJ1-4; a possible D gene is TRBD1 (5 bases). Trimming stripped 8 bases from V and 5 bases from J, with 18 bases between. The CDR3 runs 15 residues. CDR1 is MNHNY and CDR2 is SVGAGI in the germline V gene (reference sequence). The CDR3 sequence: CASSFKLGENEKLFF. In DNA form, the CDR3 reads TGTGCCAGCTCCTTCAAGCTGGGGGAAAATGAAAAACTGTTTTTT.

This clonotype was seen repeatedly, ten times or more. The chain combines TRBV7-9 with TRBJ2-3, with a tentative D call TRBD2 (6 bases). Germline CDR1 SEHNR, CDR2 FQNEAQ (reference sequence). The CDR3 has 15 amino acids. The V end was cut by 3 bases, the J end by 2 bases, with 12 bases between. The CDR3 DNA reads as TGTGCCAGCAGCTTGCGCGGGGCGGACACAGATACGCAGTATTTT. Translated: CASSLRGADTDTQYF.

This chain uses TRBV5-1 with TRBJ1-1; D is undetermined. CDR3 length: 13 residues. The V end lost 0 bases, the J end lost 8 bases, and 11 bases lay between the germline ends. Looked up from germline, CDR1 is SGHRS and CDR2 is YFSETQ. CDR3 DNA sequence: TGCGCCAGCAGCTTGGGCCAGGATGCCGAAGCTTTCTTT. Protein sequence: CASSLGQDAEAFF. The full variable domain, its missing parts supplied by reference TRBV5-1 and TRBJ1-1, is KAGVTQTPRYLIKTRGQQVTLSCSPISGHRSVSWYQQTPGQGLQFLFEYFSETQRNKGNFPGRFSGRQFSNSRSEMNVSTLELGDSALYLCASSLGQDAEAFFGQGTRLTVV.

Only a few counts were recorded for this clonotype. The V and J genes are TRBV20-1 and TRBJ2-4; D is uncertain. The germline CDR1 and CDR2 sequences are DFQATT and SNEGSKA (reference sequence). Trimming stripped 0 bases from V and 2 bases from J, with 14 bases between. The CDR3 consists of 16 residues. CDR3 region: CSARDWELPPKNIQYF. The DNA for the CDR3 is TGCAGTGCTAGAGATTGGGAACTCCCGCCCAAAAACATTCAGTACTTC.

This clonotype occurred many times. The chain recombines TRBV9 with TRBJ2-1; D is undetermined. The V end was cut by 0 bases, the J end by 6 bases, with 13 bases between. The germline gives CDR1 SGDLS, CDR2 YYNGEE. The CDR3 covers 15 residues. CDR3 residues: CASSVAASEGNEQFF. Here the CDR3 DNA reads TGTGCCAGCAGCGTAGCGGCTAGTGAAGGCAATGAGCAGTTCTTC.

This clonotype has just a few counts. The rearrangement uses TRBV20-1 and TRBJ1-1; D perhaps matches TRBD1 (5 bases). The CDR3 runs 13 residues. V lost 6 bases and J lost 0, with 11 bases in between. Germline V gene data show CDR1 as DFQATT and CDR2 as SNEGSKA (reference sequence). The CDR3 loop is CSAPDRVNTEAFF. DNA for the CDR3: TGCAGTGCACCAGACAGAGTGAACACTGAAGCTTTCTTT.

The CDR3 loop is CASSESGMNTGELFF. The DNA of the CDR3 is TGTGCCAGCAGTGAAAGTGGGATGAACACCGGGGAGCTGTTTTTT. The chain combines TRBV2 with TRBJ2-2; D ambiguous. Germline CDR1 reads SNHLY; CDR2 reads FYNNEI. V was clipped by 2 bases and J by 1 base, with 8 bases between them. The CDR3 is 15 residues long.

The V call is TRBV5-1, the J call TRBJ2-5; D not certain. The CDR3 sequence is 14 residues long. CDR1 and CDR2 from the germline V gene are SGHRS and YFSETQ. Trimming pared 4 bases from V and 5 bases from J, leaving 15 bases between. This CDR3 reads CASSLRTPQETQYF. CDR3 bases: TGCGCCAGCAGCCTCCGGACCCCCCAGGAGACCCAGTACTTC. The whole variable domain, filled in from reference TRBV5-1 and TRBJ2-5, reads KAGVTQTPRYLIKTRGQQVTLSCSPISGHRSVSWYQQTPGQGLQFLFEYFSETQRNKGNFPGRFSGRQFSNSRSEMNVSTLELGDSALYLCASSLRTPQETQYFGPGTRLLVL.

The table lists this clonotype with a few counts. The CDR3: CASSLRQGGQETQYF. DNA of the CDR3: TGTGCCAGCAGCCTAAGACAGGGTGGGCAAGAGACCCAGTACTTC. The J gene is TRBJ2-5, the V gene TRBV7-9; 7 positions match TRBD1. CDR3 length: 15 residues. In germline, CDR1 is SEHNR, CDR2 FQNEAQ (reference sequence). J lost 2 bases, V lost 5 bases, and 8 bases had no gene match. Full variable domain (outside the CDR3, taken from reference TRBV7-9 and TRBJ2-5): DTGVSQNPRHKITKRGQNVTFRCDPISEHNRLYWYRQTLGQGPEFLTYFQNEAQLEKSRLLSDRFSAERPKGSFSTLEIQRTEQGDSAMYLCASSLRQGGQETQYFGPGTRLLVL.

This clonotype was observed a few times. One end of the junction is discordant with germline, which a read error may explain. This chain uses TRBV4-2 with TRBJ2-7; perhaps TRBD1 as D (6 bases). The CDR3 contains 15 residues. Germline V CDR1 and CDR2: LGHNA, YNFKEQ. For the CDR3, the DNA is TGTGACAGCAGCTACAACACAGGGCGGACATACGAGCAGTACTTC. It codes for CDSSYNTGRTYEQYF.

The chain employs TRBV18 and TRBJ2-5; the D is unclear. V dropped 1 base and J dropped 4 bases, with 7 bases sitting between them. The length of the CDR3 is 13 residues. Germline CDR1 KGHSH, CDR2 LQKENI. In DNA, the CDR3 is TGTGCCAGCTCACCACGGAACAGAGAGACCCAGTACTTC. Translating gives CASSPRNRETQYF.